The next 20 T cell receptor beta chains were all read from a single sample in a study of OX40 agonist ivuxolimab in advanced cancers. Assay: immunoSEQ multiplex PCR; the TCRdb copy retains only in-frame clones and omits some. The sample has about 40,000 clones, 78% seen once. The source was CD4+ or CD8+ T cells sorted from blood, collected in a trial of the OX40 agonist ivuxolimab. All receptors derive from an adult with an advanced solid tumor such as melanoma, head and neck, liver or kidney cancer.

This chain uses TRBV5-8 with TRBJ1-4, with a tentative D call TRBD1 (6 bases). The CDR3 has 15 residues. The germline V gene has CDR1 SGHTS and CDR2 YDEGEE. V was pared by 2 bases and J by 0 bases, with 8 bases between. CDR3 bases: TGTGCCAGCAGCTTACAGGGAGCAACTAATGAAAAACTGTTTTTT. Amino acid sequence: CASSLQGATNEKLFF.

The CDR3 is CASSDPGTKDGYTF. As DNA, the CDR3 is TGCGCCAGCAGTGACCCCGGGACGAAAGATGGCTACACCTTC. This sequence joins TRBV10-2 and TRBJ1-2; TRBD1 might be the D (5 bases). The CDR3 extends over 14 amino acids. V was trimmed by 3 bases and J by 6 bases, leaving 14 bases between them. Germline V gene lookup returns CDR1 WSHSY and CDR2 SAAADI.

The chain employs TRBV25-1 and TRBJ2-1, with D possibly matching TRBD1 (6 bases). Between the trimmed V and J ends, which lost 4 bases and 4 bases, there was a span of 8 bases. This CDR3 has 13 amino acids. Germline V lookup: CDR1 MGHDK, CDR2 SYGVNS. The CDR3 here is CASSVQGYNEQFF. CDR3 sequence (DNA): TGTGCCAGCAGTGTACAGGGTTACAATGAGCAGTTCTTC.

V is TRBV4-3 and J is TRBJ2-7, with a possible D match to TRBD1 (5 bases). Germline V gives CDR1 LGHNA, CDR2 YSLEER. The CDR3 covers 13 residues. With 6 bases removed from V and 6 bases from J, the gap between germline ends came to 15 bases. The CDR3 nucleotides are TGCGCCAGCAGTCACGGACAACTGGCCGAGCAGTACTTC. Its translation: CASSHGQLAEQYF.

This rearrangement joins TRBV4-3 to TRBJ2-7, with 8 bases lining up with TRBD1. The germline V gene has CDR1 LGHNA and CDR2 YSLEER. The V segment lost 0 bases and the J segment 1 base; nucleotides outside the gene matches: 5. This CDR3 region has 16 residues. CDR3 nucleotides: TGCGCCAGCAGCCAAGATCCTGGACAGGGTTCCTACGAGCAGTACTTC. Translated: CASSQDPGQGSYEQYF.

In its sample, this clone was seen a few times. The rearrangement joins TRBV7-2 to TRBJ2-1; D not resolved. Trimming removed 1 base from V and 7 bases from J, with 2 bases in between. Per the germline V gene, CDR1 is SGHTA and CDR2 is FQGNSA. This CDR3 has 11 residues. The CDR3 DNA is TGTGCCAGCAGCTTAGTTAATGAGCAGTTCTTC. Translation gives CASSLVNEQFF.

The genes are TRBV5-1 and TRBJ2-3; D not certain. CDR1 SGHRS and CDR2 YFSETQ come from the germline V gene. V dropped 0 bases and J dropped 2 bases, with 4 bases sitting between them. The CDR3 loop spans 13 amino acids. The CDR3 here is CASSLVPTDTQYF. The CDR3 bases are TGCGCCAGCAGCTTGGTACCCACAGATACGCAGTATTTT.

CDR3 sequence: CASGSLLWDRFIRSGNTIYF. Here the CDR3 DNA reads TGTGCTAGTGGTTCCTTGCTTTGGGACCGATTCATACGCTCTGGAAACACCATATATTTT. The chain couples TRBV12-5 to TRBJ1-3; tentative D call: TRBD1 (5 bases). The CDR3 length is 20 residues. Trimming cost V 4 bases and J 0 bases, with 25 bases left between them. Germline V gene sequence: CDR1 LGHNT, CDR2 FRNRAP.

V gene TRBV27 combines with J gene TRBJ2-4, with D hard to call. The germline V gene has CDR1 MNHEY and CDR2 SMNVEV (reference sequence). This CDR3 has 14 residues. Trimming took 4 bases from V and 2 from J, leaving 9 bases between them. This CDR3 reads CASSYDRSKNIQYF. The CDR3 DNA sequence: TGTGCCAGCAGTTATGACCGATCCAAAAACATTCAGTACTTC.

This clone has a single count. The genes are TRBV19 and TRBJ2-1; 9 bases match TRBD2. J lost 9 bases, V lost 6 bases, and 12 bases had no gene match. The CDR3 spans 15 residues. Germline CDR1 and CDR2: LNHDA and SQIVND (reference sequence). DNA for the CDR3: TGTGCCAGTAGGTTGACTAGCGGAGCCGGAGTTGAGCAGTTCTTC. Amino acids: CASRLTSGAGVEQFF.

The J gene is TRBJ2-5, the V gene TRBV28; 8 bases fit TRBD2. V lost 7 bases, J lost 6 bases, and 7 bases stayed unmatched. Germline values: CDR1 MDHEN, CDR2 SYDVKM. This CDR3 region has 13 residues. CDR3 sequence reads: CASTDSGTQTQYF. The CDR3 nucleotides are TGTGCCAGCACCGATAGCGGGACGCAGACCCAGTACTTC.

The gene calls are TRBV7-2 and TRBJ1-5, with 9 bases identical to TRBD1. The length of the CDR3 is 15 residues. The junction had 8 bases not matched to a gene; V was cut back by 5 bases and J by 6 bases. Germline loops: CDR1 SGHTA, CDR2 FQGNSA. CDR3 nucleotides: TGTGCCAGCAGCCAAGGGACAGGGTATAGTCAGCCCCAGCATTTT. Amino acids: CASSQGTGYSQPQHF. Full variable domain (outside the CDR3, taken from reference TRBV7-2 and TRBJ1-5): GAGVSQSPSNKVTEKGKDVELRCDPISGHTALYWYRQSLGQGLEFLIYFQGNSAPDKSGLPSDRFSAERTGGSVSTLTIQRTQQEDSAVYLCASSQGTGYSQPQHFGDGTRLSIL.

This chain connects TRBV6-1 to TRBJ2-5; D remains unclear. V lost 5 bases and J lost 5, with 12 bases in between. The CDR3 extends over 13 amino acids. The germline CDR1 and CDR2 sequences are MNHNS and SASEGT. The CDR3, as DNA: TGTGCCAGCAGTAGGTGGTTCGGGGAGACCCAGTACTTC. Amino acid sequence: CASSRWFGETQYF.

The chain combines TRBV10-1 with TRBJ2-1; 8 nucleotides match TRBD2. Germline-derived CDR1 and CDR2 are WNHNN and SYGVQD (reference sequence). The V gene end was trimmed by 6 bases and the J gene end by 3 bases; junction bases not matched to a gene: 16. CDR3 size: 18 residues. This chain's CDR3 is CASRTPAPTSGIYNEQFF. The CDR3 nucleotides are TGCGCCAGCAGGACGCCAGCACCCACTAGCGGTATCTACAATGAGCAGTTCTTC.

The J gene is TRBJ1-2, the V gene TRBV27; 7 nucleotides agree with TRBD1. The CDR3 has 13 residues. J gave up 4 bases and V 8 bases, and 7 bases lay outside the gene matches. Germline V CDR1 and CDR2: MNHEY, SMNVEV (reference sequence). CDR3 loop: CASGQEGPYGYTF. The CDR3 nucleotides read TGTGCCAGCGGACAGGAGGGTCCCTATGGCTACACCTTC.

In this sample, this clone turned up once. The chain couples TRBV7-9 to TRBJ2-2, with a tentative D call TRBD2 (6 bases). The CDR3 contains 15 residues. The germline V gene encodes CDR1 SEHNR and CDR2 FQNEAQ (reference sequence). V lost 6 bases and J 4 bases, leaving 15 bases between the germline ends. The CDR3 coding sequence is TGTGCCAGCAGTCGCCATCGGGGGAGCACCGGGGAGCTGTTTTTT. It specifies CASSRHRGSTGELFF.

V and J are TRBV7-3 and TRBJ2-1; no reliable D call. The CDR3 runs to 12 residues. Germline CDR1 SGHTA, CDR2 FQGTGA. Trimming shortened V by 4 bases and J by 10 bases, and 11 bases separated the two germline ends. As DNA, the CDR3 is TGTGCCAGCAGCTCGCTTGGTGAGGAGCAGTTCTTC. It encodes CASSSLGEEQFF.

CDR3 DNA: TGTGCCTGGAGGCCCCCGGGACAGGGGATATTCGAGCAGTACTTC. This codes for CAWRPPGQGIFEQYF. The rearrangement joins TRBV30 to TRBJ2-7, with TRBD1 identical over 10 bases. The J segment lost 6 bases and the V segment lost 3 bases, leaving 11 bases of the junction unmatched. This CDR3 has 15 amino acids. The germline V gene has CDR1 GTSNPN and CDR2 SVGIG (reference sequence).

The chain employs TRBV4-3 and TRBJ2-5; 11 nucleotides agree with TRBD1. The junction had 8 bases not matched to a gene; V was cut back by 0 bases and J by 5 bases. The CDR3 covers 17 residues. Germline V gene lookup returns CDR1 LGHNA and CDR2 YSLEER. For the CDR3, the DNA is TGCGCCAGCAGCCAAGACGGGGACAGGGGGACTCAGGAGACCCAGTACTTC. Protein product: CASSQDGDRGTQETQYF.

The chain combines TRBV13 with TRBJ2-1, with unresolved D. Deletions cut 1 base from V and 0 bases from J, with 10 bases between. Germline V gene sequence: CDR1 PRHDT, CDR2 FYEKMQ (reference sequence). The CDR3 is 16 amino acids. The CDR3 here is CASSLVGRSSYNEQFF. The CDR3 nucleotides read TGTGCCAGCAGCTTAGTGGGCAGAAGCTCCTACAATGAGCAGTTCTTC.